This TCR beta chain was captured by sequencing in a study of cytomegalovirus exposure and HLA in healthy donors. Study results and limitations: Looking again later, the authors saw that most CMV-associated TCR beta chains seemed HLA-restricted. It emerged from a later analysis that several of the most significant clusters appeared to be linked to common viral pathogens. There were around 160 TCR beta chains listed as cytomegalovirus-associated.

Details on this clone: Its antigen is undetermined.

The germline gives CDR1 SGDLS, CDR2 YYNGEE. V was cut by 3 bases and J by 9 bases, with 9 bases left in between. The CDR3 totals 12 residues. Use of 60 Vbeta and 13 Jbeta primers characterized the PCR. Study processing details: In a later analysis, of approximately 81 million unique beta chains, about 12 million appeared in at least two donors. The method was immunoSEQ multiplex PCR; TCRdb's version includes in-frame clones alone and lacks a portion of them. That table supplies the V and J calls and clone size; D and trimming were determined from the DNA. The data hold under 200,000 clones, with approximately 81% observed a single time.

Material: PBMCs. The clonotype was recovered from a boy aged 10-17 years in good health and CMV-seronegative. This chain links TRBV9 with TRBJ2-2, with D unclear. In DNA form, the CDR3 reads TGTGCCAGCAGCGCCGGGTATAGGGAGCTGTTTTTT. Translation gives CASSAGYRELFF.